This entry lists 5 T cell receptor beta chains sequenced from one sample in a study of T cells in Graves' hyperthyroidism and ophthalmopathy. There were TCR beta CDR3 regions amplified from RNA transcripts. With the HTBI primer set, the TCR CDR3 went through a first round of RT-PCR. TCRdb passed the multiplex PCR reads through MiXCR, listing each CDR3 protein once. Among fewer than 650,000 distinct CDR3 sequences, about 15% were seen once, and the ten largest hold around 4.1%. Sequencing used blood. Every receptor here comes from a woman between 40 and 50 years old with Graves' ophthalmopathy.

With regard to this clonotype: A single base separates this from a much larger clone, so it may be a read error. The rearrangement uses TRBV6-5 and TRBJ1-1; D is unclear. Germline lookup yields CDR1 MNHEY and CDR2 SVGAGI. The CDR3 is made up of 15 amino acids. CDR3 residues: CASGYRRAGVGEAFF. The CDR3 bases are TGTGCCAGCGGTTACCGTCGTGCTGGAGTGGGTGAAGCTTTCTTT.

This chain joins TRBV20-1 and TRBJ2-7; D might be TRBD2 (5 bases). Trimming took 0 bases from V and 0 from J, leaving 15 bases between them. There are 16 residues in the CDR3. Germline V gene data show CDR1 as DFQATT and CDR2 as SNEGSKA (reference sequence). Written as DNA, the CDR3 is TGCAGTGCTAGAGACAACGGGGAACATCACTCCTACGAGCAGTACTTC. Protein: CSARDNGEHHSYEQYF.

This clonotype was observed at least ten times. The gene calls are TRBV30 and TRBJ1-1; 10 bases match TRBD1. Germline CDR1 is GTSNPN and CDR2 is SVGIG (reference sequence). There are 14 residues in the CDR3. V was pared by 8 bases and J by 0 bases, with 6 bases of the junction left unmatched. CDR3 nucleotide sequence: TGTGCCGGGGACAGGGGAGTCATGAACACTGAAGCTTTCTTT. The encoded protein is CAGDRGVMNTEAFF.

This clonotype showed up many times. For the CDR3, the DNA is TGTGCCAGCAGTTACGCTACTCTTAACACTGAAGCTTTCTTT. This gives the protein CASSYATLNTEAFF. The rearrangement joins TRBV6-5 to TRBJ1-1; D remains unclear. Trimming removed 2 bases at V and 2 bases at J, with 9 bases between. Germline V CDR1 and CDR2: MNHEY, SVGAGI. This CDR3 region has 14 residues.

The chain has TRBV4-1 and TRBJ1-2; no firm D call. The CDR3 extends over 13 amino acids. The germline CDR1 and CDR2 sequences are MGHRA and YSYEKL. Trimming stripped 4 bases from V and 5 bases from J, with 11 bases between. The CDR3 nucleotides read TGCGCCAGCAGCCGGACCCAAGGATATGGCTACACCTTC. Amino acids: CASSRTQGYGYTF.